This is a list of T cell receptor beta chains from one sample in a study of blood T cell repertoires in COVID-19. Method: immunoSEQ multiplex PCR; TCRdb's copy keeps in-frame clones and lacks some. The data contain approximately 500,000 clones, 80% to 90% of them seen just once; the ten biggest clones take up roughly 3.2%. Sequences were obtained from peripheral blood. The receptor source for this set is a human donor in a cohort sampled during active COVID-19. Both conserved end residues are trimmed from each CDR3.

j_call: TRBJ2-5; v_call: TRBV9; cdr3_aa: ASSVDGQGIGETQY
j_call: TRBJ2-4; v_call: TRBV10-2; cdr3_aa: ASSDPVPIGGNIQY
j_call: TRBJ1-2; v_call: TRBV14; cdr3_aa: ASSQDGLLYGYT
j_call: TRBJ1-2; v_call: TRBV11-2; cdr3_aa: ASSSGQGAKGYT
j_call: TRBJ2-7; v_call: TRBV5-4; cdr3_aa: ASSSGLGREYEQY
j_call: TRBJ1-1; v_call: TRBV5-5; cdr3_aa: ASSLATEAF
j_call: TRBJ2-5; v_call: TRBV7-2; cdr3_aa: ASSLSVTSHQETQY
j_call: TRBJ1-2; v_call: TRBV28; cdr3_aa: ASSPRQGWNGYT
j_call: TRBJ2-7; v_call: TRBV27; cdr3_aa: ASSPWAGVNEQY
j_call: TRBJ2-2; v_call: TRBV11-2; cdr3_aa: ASSSPSGSSDTGELF
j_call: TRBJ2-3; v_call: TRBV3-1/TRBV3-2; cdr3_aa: ASTTTGGRAGNTDTQY
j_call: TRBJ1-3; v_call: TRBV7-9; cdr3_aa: ASSQGFTLDISGNTIY
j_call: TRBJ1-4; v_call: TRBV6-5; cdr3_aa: ASSADRGNEKLF
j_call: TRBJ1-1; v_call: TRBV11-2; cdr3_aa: ASSLLGQGANTEAF
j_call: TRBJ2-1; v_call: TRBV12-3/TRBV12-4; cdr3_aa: ASSVIQGNEQF
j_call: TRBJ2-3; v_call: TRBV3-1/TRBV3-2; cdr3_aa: ASSQATWTGTRGTDTQY
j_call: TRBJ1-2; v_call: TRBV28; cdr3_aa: ASSSGSGGYT